This T cell receptor (beta chain) appears in the sequencing data of a study of memory CD4+ T cells and cytomegalovirus serostatus (dated by TCRdb to between 2018 and 2021). With respect to the entire study: The approximately 35 healthy Belgian adults in the cohort included 9 who were CMV seropositive and 24 who were CMV seronegative. To replicate a published TCR-based CMV serostatus classifier, the researchers sequenced the CD4+ memory TCRbeta repertoires of a Belgian cohort whose cytomegalovirus serostatus was known.

On this clone: Its antigen specificity is not known. It has no much larger one-base neighbor in the sample; base qualities were not kept.

Reading from cysteine to phenylalanine, the CDR3 counts 15 amino acids. Only the CDR3 DNA is retained, 45 bases long and in frame from the first base. The junction shows trimming of 4 bases on V and 1 base on J, and the gene matches do not reach 5 bases of it. The germline V gene encodes CDR1 GTSNPN and CDR2 SVGIG (reference sequence). The paper's findings and limits, for the study overall: For CMV serostatus prediction, a median bootstrapped AUC of approximately 0.95 was reached with the original framework, and a median bootstrapped AUC of around 0.89 was reached with a US-trained random forest. The results were read as suggesting that the CMV-associated TCR signature is, for the most part, present in the CD4+ memory repertoire. On the Belgian cohort, the classifier based on the original framework reached a median bootstrapped AUC of 0.95, with a 95% CI of 0.76-1.00. Of over 150 previously reported CMV-associated TCRbeta sequences, approximately 70 appeared in the CD4+ memory repertoires, each in one to five individuals. Unlike the original study, which covered naive and memory CD4+ and CD8+ populations, the Belgian study sequenced only CD4+CD45RO+ memory cells.

Single viable CD3+CD4+CD8-CD45RO+ cells were sorted as memory CD4+ T cells on a FACSAria II. To determine CMV serostatus, a Roche Elecsys assay was used that detects serum IgG against CMV pp150, pp28, p38 and p52. After the samples were thawed, total CD4+ T cells were enriched through positive selection using CD4 magnetic microbeads. Samples originated from another study that specifically interrogated the CD4+ T cell memory repertoire. Following standard operating procedures, peripheral blood mononuclear cells were isolated and cryopreserved, while serum was kept at -80 degrees C. CD3-PerCP (BW264/56), CD4-APC (RPA-T4), CD45RO-PE (UCHT1) and CD8-Pacific Orange (3B5) antibodies were used for staining, and non-viable cells were excluded with Sytox blue. Genomic DNA was extracted from sorted cells with the Quick-DNA Microprep Kit. Amplification of TCRbeta DNA was done with the immunoSEQ hsTCRbeta kit, following the protocol from the manufacturer. TCRbeta libraries were sequenced on an Illumina MiSeq instrument. Processing in the source paper ran as follows. Following removal of out-of-frame sequences, 2 million to 2.5 million distinct TCRbeta sequences were retained, with an average of around 70,000 per individual. Each individual was scored according to the count of 164 previously reported CMV-associated TCRbeta sequences and the total productive distinct TCRbeta count. A beta-binomial model was reimplemented in Python, and scikit-learn random forests with default parameters were trained on US cohort data. On the Belgian cohort, classifier performance was reported as the median AUC, along with percentile confidence intervals, across 10,000 bootstrap iterations. TCRdb retrieved this table from immuneACCESS and kept in-frame rearrangements only. Not all clones are present; in checked studies, unresolved V genes account for under half, and no reason is known for the remainder. The V and J calls and clone size are taken from that table; D and trimming were inferred from the DNA. The sample table lists about 46,000 clones, 60% to 80% of them with a count of one. Clones ranked in the top ten supply about 0.6% of the sample.

The chain is assembled from TRBV30 and TRBJ2-1, and TRBD2 aligns with 9 junction nucleotides. Material: memory CD4+ T cells from blood. The TCR comes from an adult in good health and CMV-seronegative. The nucleotides read TGTGCCTGGACCCCCCTAGCGGGGTCCTACAATGAGCAGTTCTTC. It specifies CAWTPLAGSYNEQFF.